This T cell receptor (beta chain) originates from a study of shared T cell receptors in the human thymus. Data came from immunoSEQ multiplex PCR; TCRdb stores just in-frame clones and leaves some out. This table holds some 700,000 clones, approximately 90% found once. Between the trimmed V and J ends, which lost 4 bases and 4 bases, there was a span of 10 bases. The CDR3 is made up of 13 amino acids. Germline V gives CDR1 KGHSH, CDR2 LQKENI. The data also belong to a second study, concerning human thymus T cells. That paper notes: Thymic samples were excised during corrective heart operations. Among thymic and blood repertoires, usage of V and J genes appeared biased. Related research reported highly overlapping thymic repertoires among unrelated individuals.

Sample: thymocytes. This rearrangement joins TRBV18 to TRBJ1-1, with D perhaps TRBD1 (6 bases). The sequence was collected from a boy younger than two with a congenital heart defect. The CDR3 protein is CASSLTGITEAFF. The CDR3 nucleotides are TGTGCCAGCTCACTTACAGGGATCACTGAAGCTTTCTTT.